This T cell receptor (beta chain) came from a study of shared clonotypes between healthy human individuals. The wider study: Researchers drew samples from two women and a few men aged 18 to 49. General study points: Only blood was sampled, and tissue TCR repertoires likely differ from blood ones.

Clones were sequenced by immunoSEQ multiplex PCR, and TCRdb holds only the in-frame ones, with some missing. Altogether 200,000 to 250,000 clones are present, approximately 65% being singletons, with the ten largest covering around 10%. Comments on this clone: Its antigen remains unknown.

Germline V gene sequence: CDR1 SGDLS, CDR2 YYNGEE. Germline trimming cut 5 bases from V and 4 bases from J; bases unmatched to any gene: 6. This CDR3 has 15 residues. The source is a man aged 30 to 39 in good health. The chain uses TRBV9 and TRBJ2-5; 12 bases are shared with TRBD1. What was sequenced was memory CD4+ T cells sorted from blood. Described subset: CD45RA-negative fraction. CDR3 loop: CASSAGTGGLETQYF. Written as DNA, the CDR3 is TGTGCCAGCAGTGCCGGGACAGGGGGCCTAGAGACCCAGTACTTC.